This note documents a single TCR beta chain sequence. This entry comes from a study of shared clonotypes between healthy human individuals. Method: immunoSEQ multiplex PCR; TCRdb's copy keeps in-frame clones and lacks some. The repertoire includes millions of clones, 95% of them detected once, and 0.13% sits in the top ten. The ends lost 6 bases at V and 8 bases at J; junction bases unmatched: 10. The CDR3 length is 13 residues. CDR1 is SGHTA, CDR2 FQGNSA, per germline. The sequence was obtained from a man aged 18 to 35 in good health. The chain links TRBV7-2 to TRBJ2-7; 7 nucleotides line up with TRBD1. Sequenced: naive CD4+ T cells sorted from blood. Subset here: CD45RA+ positively selected. The CDR3 here is CASRLSGQYKQYF. CDR3 nucleotide sequence: TGTGCCAGCAGACTCTCGGGACAGTACAAGCAGTACTTC.